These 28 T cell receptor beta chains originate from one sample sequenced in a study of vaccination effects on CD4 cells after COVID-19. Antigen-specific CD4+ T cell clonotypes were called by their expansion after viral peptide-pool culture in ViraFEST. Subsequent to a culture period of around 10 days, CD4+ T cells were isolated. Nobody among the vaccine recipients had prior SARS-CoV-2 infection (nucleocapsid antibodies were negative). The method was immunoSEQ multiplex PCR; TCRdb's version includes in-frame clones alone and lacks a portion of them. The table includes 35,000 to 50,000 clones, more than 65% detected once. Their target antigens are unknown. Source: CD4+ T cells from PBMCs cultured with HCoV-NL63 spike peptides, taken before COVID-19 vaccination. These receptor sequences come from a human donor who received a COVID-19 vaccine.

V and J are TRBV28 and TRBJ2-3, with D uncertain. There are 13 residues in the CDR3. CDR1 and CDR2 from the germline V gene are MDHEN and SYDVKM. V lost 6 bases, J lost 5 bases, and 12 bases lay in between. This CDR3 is CASRLGWEDTQYF. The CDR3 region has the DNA TGTGCCAGCAGGCTAGGGTGGGAAGATACGCAGTATTTT.

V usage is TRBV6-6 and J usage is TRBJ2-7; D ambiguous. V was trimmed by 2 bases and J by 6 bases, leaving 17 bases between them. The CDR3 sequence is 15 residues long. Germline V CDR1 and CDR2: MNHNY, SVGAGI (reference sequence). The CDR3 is CASSYTSLDLSEQYV. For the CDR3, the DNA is TGTGCCAGCAGTTACACGAGTTTAGATCTCTCCGAGCAGTACGTC.

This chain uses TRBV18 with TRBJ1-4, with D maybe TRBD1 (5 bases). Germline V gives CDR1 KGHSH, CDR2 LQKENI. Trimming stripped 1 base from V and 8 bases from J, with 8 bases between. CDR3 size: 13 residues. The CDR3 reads CASSPLGGEKLFF. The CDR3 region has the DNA TGTGCCAGCTCACCACTTGGGGGGGAAAAACTGTTTTTT. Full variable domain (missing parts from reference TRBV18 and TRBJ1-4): NAGVMQNPRHLVRRRGQEARLRCSPMKGHSHVYWYRQLPEEGLKFMVYLQKENIIDESGMPKERFSAEFPKEGPSILRIQQVVRGDSAAYFCASSPLGGEKLFFGSGTQLSVL.

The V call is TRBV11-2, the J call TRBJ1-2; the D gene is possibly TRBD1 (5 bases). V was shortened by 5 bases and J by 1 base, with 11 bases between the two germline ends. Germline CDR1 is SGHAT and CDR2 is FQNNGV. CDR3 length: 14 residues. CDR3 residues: CASSQGRNNYGYTF. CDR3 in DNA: TGTGCCAGCAGCCAGGGCCGGAATAACTATGGCTACACCTTC.

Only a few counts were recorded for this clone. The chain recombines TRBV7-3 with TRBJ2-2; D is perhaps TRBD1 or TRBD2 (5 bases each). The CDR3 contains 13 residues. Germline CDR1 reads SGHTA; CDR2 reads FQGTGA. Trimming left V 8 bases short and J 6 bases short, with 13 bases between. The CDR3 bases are TGTGCCAGCCGAAAGGGGACCCCCGGGGAGCTGTTTTTT. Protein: CASRKGTPGELFF.

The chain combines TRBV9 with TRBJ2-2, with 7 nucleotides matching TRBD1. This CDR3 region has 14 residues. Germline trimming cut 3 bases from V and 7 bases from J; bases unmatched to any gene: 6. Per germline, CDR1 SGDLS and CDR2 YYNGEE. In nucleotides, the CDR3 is TGTGCCAGCAGCGGACAGGGTATCGGCGGGGAGCTGTTTTTT. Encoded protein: CASSGQGIGGELFF.

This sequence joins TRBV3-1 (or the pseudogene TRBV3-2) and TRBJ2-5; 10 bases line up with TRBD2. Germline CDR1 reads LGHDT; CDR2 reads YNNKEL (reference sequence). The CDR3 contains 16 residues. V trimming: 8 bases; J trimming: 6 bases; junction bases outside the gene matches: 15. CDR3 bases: TGTGCCAGCTCCGCTGGAAGCGGGGGGGCGACGAAGACCCAGTACTTC. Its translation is CASSAGSGGATKTQYF.

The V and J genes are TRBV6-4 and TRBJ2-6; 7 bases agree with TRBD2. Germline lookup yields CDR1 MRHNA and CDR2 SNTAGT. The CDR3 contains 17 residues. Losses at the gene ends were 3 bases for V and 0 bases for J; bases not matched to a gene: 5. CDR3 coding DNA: TGTGCCAGCAGTGAGGCTGGCGGGAGCTCTGGGGCCAACGTCCTGACTTTC. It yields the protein CASSEAGGSSGANVLTF.

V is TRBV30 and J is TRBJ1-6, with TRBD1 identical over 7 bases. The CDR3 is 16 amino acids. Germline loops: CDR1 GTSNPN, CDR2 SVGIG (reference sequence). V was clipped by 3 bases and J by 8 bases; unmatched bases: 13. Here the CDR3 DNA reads TGTGCCTGGAGCTTAGGGGGCCTCCAAACTGATTCACCCCTCCACTTT. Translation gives CAWSLGGLQTDSPLHF.

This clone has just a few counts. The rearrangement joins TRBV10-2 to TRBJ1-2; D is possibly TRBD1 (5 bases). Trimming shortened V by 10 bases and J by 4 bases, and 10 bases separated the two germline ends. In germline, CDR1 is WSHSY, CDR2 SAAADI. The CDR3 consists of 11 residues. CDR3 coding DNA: TGCGCCACTACAGACAGCTATGGCTACACCTTC. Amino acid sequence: CATTDSYGYTF.

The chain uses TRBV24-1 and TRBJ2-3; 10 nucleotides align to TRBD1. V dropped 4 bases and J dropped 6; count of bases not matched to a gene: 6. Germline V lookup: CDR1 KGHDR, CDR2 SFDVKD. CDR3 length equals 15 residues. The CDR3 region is CATSDPGTGVDTQYF. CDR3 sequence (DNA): TGTGCCACCAGTGACCCCGGGACAGGGGTGGATACGCAGTATTTT.

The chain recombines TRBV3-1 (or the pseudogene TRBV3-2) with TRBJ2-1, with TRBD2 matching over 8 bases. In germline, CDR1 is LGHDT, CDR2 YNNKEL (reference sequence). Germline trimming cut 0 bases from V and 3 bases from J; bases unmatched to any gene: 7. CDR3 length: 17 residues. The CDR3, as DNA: TGTGCCAGCAGCCAAGATCCCTCGCGGGGGGTCTACAATGAGCAGTTCTTC. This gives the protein CASSQDPSRGVYNEQFF.

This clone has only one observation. CDR3 DNA: TGCGCCAGCAGCCGAGAGGGCCCATCAAGATATGGCTACACCTTC. Its protein is CASSREGPSRYGYTF. This chain uses TRBV4-3 with TRBJ1-2; D remains unclear. Germline CDR1 LGHNA, CDR2 YSLEER. The V gene lost 4 bases and the J gene lost 5 bases, with 17 bases spanning the gap. The CDR3 extends over 15 amino acids.

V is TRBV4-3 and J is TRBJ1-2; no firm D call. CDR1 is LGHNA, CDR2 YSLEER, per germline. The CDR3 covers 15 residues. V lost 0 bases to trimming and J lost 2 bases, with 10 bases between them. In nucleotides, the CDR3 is TGCGCCAGCAGCCAAGATAGGTCTAACAACTATGGCTACACCTTC. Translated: CASSQDRSNNYGYTF.

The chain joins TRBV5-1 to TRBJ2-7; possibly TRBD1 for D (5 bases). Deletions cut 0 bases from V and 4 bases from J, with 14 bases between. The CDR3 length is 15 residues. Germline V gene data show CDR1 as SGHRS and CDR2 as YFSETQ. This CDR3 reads CASSLDWTQTYEQYV. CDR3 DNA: TGCGCCAGCAGCTTGGATTGGACACAGACTTACGAGCAGTACGTC.

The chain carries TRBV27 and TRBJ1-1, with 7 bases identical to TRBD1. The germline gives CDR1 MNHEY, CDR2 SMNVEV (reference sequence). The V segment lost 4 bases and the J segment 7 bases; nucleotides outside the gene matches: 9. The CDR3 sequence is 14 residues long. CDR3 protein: CASSSTGLESEAFF. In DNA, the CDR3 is TGTGCCAGCAGTTCGACAGGGCTTGAGAGTGAAGCTTTCTTT.

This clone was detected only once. The CDR3 spells CASSRSLTSHNSPLHF. In nucleotides, the CDR3 is TGTGCCAGTAGTAGGTCTCTCACGAGTCATAATTCACCCCTCCACTTT. The chain carries TRBV19 and TRBJ1-6; no definite D call. This CDR3 has 16 amino acids. Trimming removed 4 bases at V and 5 bases at J, with 15 bases between. CDR1 LNHDA and CDR2 SQIVND come from the germline V gene (reference sequence).

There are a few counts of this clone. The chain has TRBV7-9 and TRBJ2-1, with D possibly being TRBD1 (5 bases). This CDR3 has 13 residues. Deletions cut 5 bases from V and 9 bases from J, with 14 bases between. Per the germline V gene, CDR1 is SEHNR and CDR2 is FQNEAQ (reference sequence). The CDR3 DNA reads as TGTGCCAGCAGCCAGACGCAGGACACTGAGCAGTTCTTC. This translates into CASSQTQDTEQFF.

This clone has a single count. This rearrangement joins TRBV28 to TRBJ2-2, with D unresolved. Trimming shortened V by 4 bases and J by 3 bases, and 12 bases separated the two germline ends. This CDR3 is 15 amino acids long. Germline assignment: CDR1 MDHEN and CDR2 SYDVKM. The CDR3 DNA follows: TGTGCCAGCAGTTCCCCCCGCGGAGACACCGGGGAGCTGTTTTTT. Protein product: CASSSPRGDTGELFF.

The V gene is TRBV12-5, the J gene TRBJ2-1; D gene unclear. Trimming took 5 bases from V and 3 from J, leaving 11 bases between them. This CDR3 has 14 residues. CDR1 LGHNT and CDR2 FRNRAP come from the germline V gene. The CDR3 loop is CASGAHPNYNEQFF. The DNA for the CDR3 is TGTGCTAGTGGTGCCCACCCCAACTACAATGAGCAGTTCTTC.

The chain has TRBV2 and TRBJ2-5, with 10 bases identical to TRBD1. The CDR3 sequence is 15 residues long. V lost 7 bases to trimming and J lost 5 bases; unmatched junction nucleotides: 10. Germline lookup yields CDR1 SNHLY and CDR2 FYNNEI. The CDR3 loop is CASTHFPGQGETQYF. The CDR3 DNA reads TGTGCCAGCACCCACTTCCCGGGACAGGGGGAGACCCAGTACTTC.

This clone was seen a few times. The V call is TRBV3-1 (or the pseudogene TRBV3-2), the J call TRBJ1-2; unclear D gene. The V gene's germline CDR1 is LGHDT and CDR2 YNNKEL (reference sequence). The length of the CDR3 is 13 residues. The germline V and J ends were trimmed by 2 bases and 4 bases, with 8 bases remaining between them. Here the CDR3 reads CASSQRDGYGYTF. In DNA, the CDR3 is TGTGCCAGCAGCCAAAGGGATGGCTATGGCTACACCTTC.

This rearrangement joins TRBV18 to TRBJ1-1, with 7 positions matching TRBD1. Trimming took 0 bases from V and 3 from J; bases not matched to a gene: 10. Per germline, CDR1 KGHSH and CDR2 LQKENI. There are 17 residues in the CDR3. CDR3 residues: CASSPPWAGGGYTEAFF. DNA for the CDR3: TGTGCCAGCTCACCACCGTGGGCAGGGGGAGGGTACACTGAAGCTTTCTTT.

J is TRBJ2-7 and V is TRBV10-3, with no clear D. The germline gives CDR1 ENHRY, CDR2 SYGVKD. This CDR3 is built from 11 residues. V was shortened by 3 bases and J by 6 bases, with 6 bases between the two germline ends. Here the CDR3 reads CAISDSIEQYV. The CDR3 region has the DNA TGTGCCATCAGTGATTCTATCGAGCAGTACGTC.

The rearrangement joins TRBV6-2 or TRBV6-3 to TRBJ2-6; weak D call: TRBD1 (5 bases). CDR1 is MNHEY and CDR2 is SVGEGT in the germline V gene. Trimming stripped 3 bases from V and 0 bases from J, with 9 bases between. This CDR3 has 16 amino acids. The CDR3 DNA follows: TGTGCCAGCAGTTATGGGGCTAGCTCTGGGGCCAACGTCCTGACTTTC. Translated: CASSYGASSGANVLTF.

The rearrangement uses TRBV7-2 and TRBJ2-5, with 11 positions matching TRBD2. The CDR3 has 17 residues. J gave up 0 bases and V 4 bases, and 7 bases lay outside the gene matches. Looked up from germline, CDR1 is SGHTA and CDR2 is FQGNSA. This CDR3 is CASSSLSGGVHQETQYF. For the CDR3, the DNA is TGTGCCAGCAGCTCCCTTAGCGGGGGGGTTCACCAAGAGACCCAGTACTTC.

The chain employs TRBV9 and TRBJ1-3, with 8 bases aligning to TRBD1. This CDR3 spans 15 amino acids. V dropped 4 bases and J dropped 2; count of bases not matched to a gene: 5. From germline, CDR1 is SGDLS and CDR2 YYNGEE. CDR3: CASSSEDRAGNTIYF. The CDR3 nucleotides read TGTGCCAGCAGCTCCGAGGACAGGGCTGGAAACACCATATATTTT.

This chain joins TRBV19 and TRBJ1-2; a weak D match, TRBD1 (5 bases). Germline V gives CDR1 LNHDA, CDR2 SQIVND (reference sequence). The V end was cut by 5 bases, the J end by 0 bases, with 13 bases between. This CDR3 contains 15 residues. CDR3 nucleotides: TGTGCCAGTAGTCGTACGGGGGTAACTAACTATGGCTACACCTTC. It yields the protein CASSRTGVTNYGYTF. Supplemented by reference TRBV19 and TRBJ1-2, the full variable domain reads DGGITQSPKYLFRKEGQNVTLSCEQNLNHDAMYWYRQDPGQGLRLIYYSQIVNDFQKGDIAEGYSVSREKKESFPLTVTSAQKNPTAFYLCASSRTGVTNYGYTFGSGTRLTVV.